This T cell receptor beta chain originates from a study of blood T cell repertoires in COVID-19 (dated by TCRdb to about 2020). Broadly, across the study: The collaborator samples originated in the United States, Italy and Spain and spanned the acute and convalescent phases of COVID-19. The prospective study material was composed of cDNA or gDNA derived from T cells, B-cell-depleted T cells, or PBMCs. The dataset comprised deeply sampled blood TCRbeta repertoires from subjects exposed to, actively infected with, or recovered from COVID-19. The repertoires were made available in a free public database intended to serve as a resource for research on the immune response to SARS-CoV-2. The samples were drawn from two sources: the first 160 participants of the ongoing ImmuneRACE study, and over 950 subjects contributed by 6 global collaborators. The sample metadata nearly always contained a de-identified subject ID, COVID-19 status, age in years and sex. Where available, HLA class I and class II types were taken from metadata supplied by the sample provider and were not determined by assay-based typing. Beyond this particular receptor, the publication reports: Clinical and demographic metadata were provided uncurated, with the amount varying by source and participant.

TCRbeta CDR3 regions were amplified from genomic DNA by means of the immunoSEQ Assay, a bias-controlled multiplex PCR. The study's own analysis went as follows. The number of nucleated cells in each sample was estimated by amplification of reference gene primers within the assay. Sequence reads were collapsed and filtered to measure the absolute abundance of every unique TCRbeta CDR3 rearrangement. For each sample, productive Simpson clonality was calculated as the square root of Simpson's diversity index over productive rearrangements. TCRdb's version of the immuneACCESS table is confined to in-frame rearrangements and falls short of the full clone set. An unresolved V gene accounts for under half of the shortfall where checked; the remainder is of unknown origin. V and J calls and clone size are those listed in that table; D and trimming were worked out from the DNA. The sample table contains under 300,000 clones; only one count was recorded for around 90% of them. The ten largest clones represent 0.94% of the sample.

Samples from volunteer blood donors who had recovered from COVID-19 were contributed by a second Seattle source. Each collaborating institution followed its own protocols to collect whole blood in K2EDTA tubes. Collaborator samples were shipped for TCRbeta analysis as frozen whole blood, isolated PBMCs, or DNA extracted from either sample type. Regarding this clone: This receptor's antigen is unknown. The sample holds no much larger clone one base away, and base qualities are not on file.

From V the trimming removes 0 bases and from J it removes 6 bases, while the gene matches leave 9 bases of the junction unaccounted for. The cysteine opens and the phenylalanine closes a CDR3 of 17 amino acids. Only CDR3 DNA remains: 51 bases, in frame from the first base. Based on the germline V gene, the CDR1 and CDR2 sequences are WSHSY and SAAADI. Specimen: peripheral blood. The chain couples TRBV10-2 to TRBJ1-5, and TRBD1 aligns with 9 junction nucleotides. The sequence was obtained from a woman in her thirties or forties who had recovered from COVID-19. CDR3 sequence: CASSESTSGTGRQPQHF. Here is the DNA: TGCGCCAGCAGTGAGTCGACTTCGGGGACAGGGCGTCAGCCCCAGCATTTT.